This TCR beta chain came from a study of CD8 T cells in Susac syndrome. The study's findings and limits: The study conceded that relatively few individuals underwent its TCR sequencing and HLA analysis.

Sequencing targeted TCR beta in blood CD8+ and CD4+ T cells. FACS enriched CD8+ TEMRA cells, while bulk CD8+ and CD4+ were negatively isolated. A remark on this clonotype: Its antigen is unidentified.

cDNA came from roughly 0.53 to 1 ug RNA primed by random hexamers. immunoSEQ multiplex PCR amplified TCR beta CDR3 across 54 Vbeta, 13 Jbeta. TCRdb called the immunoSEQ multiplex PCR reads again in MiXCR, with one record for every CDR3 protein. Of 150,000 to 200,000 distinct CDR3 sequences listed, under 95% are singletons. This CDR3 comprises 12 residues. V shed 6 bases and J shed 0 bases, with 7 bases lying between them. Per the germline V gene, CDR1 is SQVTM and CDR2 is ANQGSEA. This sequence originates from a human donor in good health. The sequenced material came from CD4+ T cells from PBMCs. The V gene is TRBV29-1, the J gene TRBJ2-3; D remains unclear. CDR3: CSVVQSTDTQYF. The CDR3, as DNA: TGCAGCGTGGTCCAGAGCACAGATACGCAGTATTTT.